What follows is one TCR beta chain and its context. These data originate in a study of blood T cell repertoires in COVID-19. Study-level information: Samples taken during acute and convalescent COVID-19 were collected in the United States, Italy and Spain.

Germline V CDR1 and CDR2: GTSNPN, SVGIG (reference sequence). V gave up 5 bases and J gave up 1 base, with 6 bases separating them. This CDR3 is built from 11 residues. Only in-frame clones appear in the TCRdb table, and some are missing; sequencing was by immunoSEQ multiplex PCR. This sample has approximately 210,000 clones, with roughly 84% found just once. The receptor's source is a woman in her thirties or forties who had recovered from COVID-19. Sequencing input: peripheral blood. The rearrangement uses TRBV30 and TRBJ2-7, with D uncertain. As DNA, the CDR3 is TGTGCCTGGGGGCTATCCTACGAGCAGTACTTC. It yields the protein CAWGLSYEQYF.